This T cell receptor (beta chain) was captured in a study of blood T cell repertoires in COVID-19. Study information: PBMCs, B-cell-depleted T cells, or T cells provided the cDNA or gDNA that made up the material.

The V end lost 1 base, the J end lost 4 bases, and 14 bases lay between the germline ends. The CDR3 covers 16 residues. Per germline, CDR1 LNHNV and CDR2 YYDKDF (reference sequence). Authors' data handling: Amplification of reference gene primers provided the estimated nucleated cell counts. Some clones are missing from TCRdb's copy, which holds only in-frame ones; the method was immunoSEQ multiplex PCR. V and J calls and clone size are as listed in that table; D and trimming were resolved from the DNA. The sample has hundreds of thousands of clones; more than 60% are singletons. V and J are TRBV15 and TRBJ2-1; D is possibly TRBD2 (5 bases). Sample: peripheral blood. This receptor was obtained from a woman aged 40 to 50 with active or convalescent COVID-19. The CDR3 region is CATSRVGTEVYNEQFF. The CDR3 nucleotides are TGTGCCACCAGCAGAGTAGGCACGGAGGTTTACAATGAGCAGTTCTTC.